This T cell receptor (beta chain) was sequenced during a study of cytomegalovirus exposure and HLA in healthy donors. About the research overall: It was reported in a later analysis that the approximately 120 validation repertoires used the same platform as the 666 first-cohort repertoires. Broader study findings: A few of the chains that were CMV-associated were confirmed in vitro to be specific for CMV antigens. Most TCR sequences were seen very rarely across donors, but some public TCRs occurred in many.

CDR1 is MNHEY, CDR2 SVGAGI, per germline. Trimming removed 7 bases from V and 1 base from J, with 10 bases in between. The CDR3 contains 14 residues. With respect to this clone: Its antigen remains unknown.

Assay: immunoSEQ multiplex PCR; the TCRdb copy retains only in-frame clones and omits some. The data contain 60,000 to 75,000 clones, 95% to 96% of them singletons. The J gene is TRBJ2-2, the V gene TRBV6-5; D gene unclear. This sequence was found in a man aged 18 to 29 in good health and CMV-seronegative. Input material: PBMCs. The CDR3 sequence is CASISRQNTGELFF. In DNA, the CDR3 is TGTGCCAGCATTAGTCGTCAGAACACCGGGGAGCTGTTTTTT.